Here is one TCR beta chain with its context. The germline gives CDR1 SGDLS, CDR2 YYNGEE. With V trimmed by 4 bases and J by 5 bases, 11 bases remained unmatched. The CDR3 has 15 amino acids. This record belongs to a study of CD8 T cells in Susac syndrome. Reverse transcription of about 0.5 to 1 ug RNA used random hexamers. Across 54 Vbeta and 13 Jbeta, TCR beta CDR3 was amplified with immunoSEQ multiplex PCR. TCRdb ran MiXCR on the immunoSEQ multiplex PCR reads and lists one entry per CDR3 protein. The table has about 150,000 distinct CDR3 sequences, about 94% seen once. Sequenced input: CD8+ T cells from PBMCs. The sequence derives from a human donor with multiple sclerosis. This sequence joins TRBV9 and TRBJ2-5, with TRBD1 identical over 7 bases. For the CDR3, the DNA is TGTGCCAGCAGCCTCGTTGGACAGGCAACGGAGACCCAGTACTTC. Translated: CASSLVGQATETQYF.